The present T cell receptor beta chain was sequenced within a study of cytomegalovirus exposure and HLA in healthy donors. Primers for the PCR totalled 60 Vbeta and 13 Jbeta. Only in-frame clones appear in the TCRdb table, and some are missing; sequencing was by immunoSEQ multiplex PCR. The table lists about 120,000 clones, approximately 8% of them singletons, with 6% to 7.5% in the top ten. On this clone itself: What it recognizes is unknown.

Overall study results and limits: By a later analysis, the bulk of CMV-associated TCR beta chains appeared HLA-restricted. The classifier, whose performance was assessed in both the original and validation cohorts, reportedly diagnosed cytomegalovirus status with high specificity and sensitivity. TCR beta chain V- and J-gene trimming was linked, in a later analysis, to a missense variant in DCLRE1C.

CDR1 MNHNS and CDR2 SASEGT come from the germline V gene. The CDR3 has 15 residues. V lost 3 bases and J lost 9; bases outside the gene matches: 8. This TCR was recovered from a woman in her 40s in good health and CMV-seropositive. The chain carries TRBV6-1 and TRBJ1-6; 7 bases agree with TRBD1. The sequencing sample was made of PBMCs. The CDR3 sequence: CASSETRQGGSPLHF. In DNA, the CDR3 is TGTGCCAGCAGTGAGACTAGACAGGGCGGTTCACCCCTCCACTTT.